Described below is a single T cell receptor beta chain sequence and its context. V was trimmed by 1 base and J by 0 bases, leaving 7 bases between them. Germline V lookup: CDR1 LNHDA, CDR2 SQIVND (reference sequence). The CDR3 is 14 amino acids. The data were obtained in a study of blood T cell repertoires in COVID-19. Repertoires were generated with immunoSEQ multiplex PCR, while TCRdb's copy carries only in-frame clones and drops some. This table holds a few hundred thousand clones, over 65% found once. The genes are TRBV19 and TRBJ2-7, with D uncertain. This receptor was obtained from a man aged 55-75 years who had recovered from COVID-19. The specimen sequenced was peripheral blood. For the CDR3, the DNA is TGTGCCAGTAGTATAGGCAGGAACTCCTACGAGCAGTACTTC. This sequence encodes CASSIGRNSYEQYF.